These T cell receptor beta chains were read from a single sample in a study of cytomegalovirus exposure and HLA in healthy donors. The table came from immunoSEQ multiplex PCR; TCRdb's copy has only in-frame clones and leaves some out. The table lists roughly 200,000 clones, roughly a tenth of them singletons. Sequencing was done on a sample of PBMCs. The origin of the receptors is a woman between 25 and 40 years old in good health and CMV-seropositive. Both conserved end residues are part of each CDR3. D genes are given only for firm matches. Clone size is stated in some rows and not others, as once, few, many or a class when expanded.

TGCGCCAGCAGCTACTCAAGCGGGGGGGTCACCGGGGAGCTGTTTTTT	CASSYSSGGVTGELFF	16	TRBV5-1	TRBD2	TRBJ2-2	few
TGTGCCAGTAGTACAGGGGTGAACACTGAAGCTTTCTTT	CASSTGVNTEAFF	13	TRBV19	-	TRBJ1-1	-
TGTGCCAGCACCCCAGCGGGTGGGTCTAGAAATGAGCAGTTCTTC	CASTPAGGSRNEQFF	15	TRBV6-6	-	TRBJ2-1	many
TGCAGCGTTGAACAGGGGGGAGCAGATACGCAGTATTTT	CSVEQGGADTQYF	13	TRBV29-1	-	TRBJ2-3	-
TGTGCCTGGGTCCTGACAGGGGCCGGTTTAGCTGGCTACACCTTC	CAWVLTGAGLAGYTF	15	TRBV30	TRBD1	TRBJ1-2	-
TGTGCTAGTGGTCCGGGGACTAGCGGGATATTCACAGATACGCAGTATTTT	CASGPGTSGIFTDTQYF	17	TRBV12-5	TRBD2	TRBJ2-3	-
TGCAGCGTTGTTACAGACACTAATGAAAAACTGTTTTTT	CSVVTDTNEKLFF	13	TRBV29-1	-	TRBJ1-4	-
TGTGCCAGCAGCTTAAAACCCGTCGGGCTAGCGGGGGGCGCCTACAATGAGCAGTTCTTC	CASSLKPVGLAGGAYNEQFF	20	TRBV7-3	TRBD2	TRBJ2-1	-
TGCGCCAGCAGCGTACAGGGGGAAGGCACTGAAGCTTTCTTT	CASSVQGEGTEAFF	14	TRBV5-1	TRBD1	TRBJ1-1	-
TGCGCCAGCAGCGCGACAGGGGTCACCGGGGAGCTGTTTTTT	CASSATGVTGELFF	14	TRBV5-1	TRBD1	TRBJ2-2	-
TGTGCCAGCAGTGGCCTTAGCGGAGATACGCAGTATTTT	CASSGLSGDTQYF	13	TRBV2	-	TRBJ2-3	few
TGTGCCAGCAGCTTAAACCAATTTTGGACAGGCCAAGAGACCCAGTACTTC	CASSLNQFWTGQETQYF	17	TRBV11-2	TRBD1	TRBJ2-5	few
TGCGCCAGCAGCTTGGCCGGACAGGGGTGGGCTGAAGCTTTCTTT	CASSLAGQGWAEAFF	15	TRBV5-1	TRBD1	TRBJ1-1	-
TGTGCCACCAGAAGGGACAGGGGAGGGGAGACCCAGTACTTC	CATRRDRGGETQYF	14	TRBV15	TRBD1	TRBJ2-5	-
TGTGCCAGCAGTTCAACCGGGACAGGGGGTTACGAGCAGTACTTC	CASSSTGTGGYEQYF	15	TRBV27	TRBD1	TRBJ2-7	few
TGTGCCAGCAGCCCGACAGGGAAGTGGAACACTGAAGCTTTCTTT	CASSPTGKWNTEAFF	15	TRBV7-9	TRBD1	TRBJ1-1	few
TGTGCCGGCAGCCAGTCCCTAGCGGGAGTTGAGACCCAGTACTTC	CAGSQSLAGVETQYF	15	TRBV14	TRBD2	TRBJ2-5	-
TGTGCCATCAGTGAGTCTGGAGGGGCCAATCAGCCCCAGCATTTT	CAISESGGANQPQHF	15	TRBV10-3	-	TRBJ1-5	few
TGTGCCAGCAGCTTGTCCCCCAGCTACGAGCAGTACTTC	CASSLSPSYEQYF	13	TRBV7-2	-	TRBJ2-7	few
TGTGCCAGCAGTGAATATGGGACAAACTCCTACGAGCAGTACTTC	CASSEYGTNSYEQYF	15	TRBV2	-	TRBJ2-7	-
TGTGCCAGCAGCTCGGGACTAGCGGGTATACCCTACGAGCAGTACTTC	CASSSGLAGIPYEQYF	16	TRBV5-8	TRBD2	TRBJ2-7	few
TGTGCCAGCAGTGAGAATGAGGGAAACAATGAGCAGTTCTTC	CASSENEGNNEQFF	14	TRBV2	-	TRBJ2-1	-
TGTGCCAGCAGCCAGATCCCCAGACTCCTCAGAAGCTCCTACAATGAGCAGTTCTTC	CASSQIPRLLRSSYNEQFF	19	TRBV7-3	-	TRBJ2-1	-
TGTGCCAGCACTCAGCGGAACACGAGGGATACTGAAGCTTTCTTT	CASTQRNTRDTEAFF	15	TRBV5-4	-	TRBJ1-1	-
TGTGCCAGCAGACTTAGCGGGAGTAGGGCAGATACGCAGTATTTT	CASRLSGSRADTQYF	15	TRBV2	TRBD2	TRBJ2-3	-
TGCGCCAGCAGCTTAGCAGAGACCCAGTACTTC	CASSLAETQYF	11	TRBV5-1	-	TRBJ2-5	few
TGTGCTAGTGGTTTGCCCCCGGGACACGATCCTTACGAGCAGTACTTC	CASGLPPGHDPYEQYF	16	TRBV12-5	-	TRBJ2-7	-
TGCGCCAGCAGGGGTTTCGACAGGGGGCATAGTGGCTACACCTTC	CASRGFDRGHSGYTF	15	TRBV5-1	TRBD1	TRBJ1-2	-
TGTGCCTGGAGGACCCCGGGACTAGCGGCCTCCACAGATACGCAGTATTTT	CAWRTPGLAASTDTQYF	17	TRBV30	TRBD2	TRBJ2-3	few
TGTGCCAGCAGTGAGCTTACAGGGGTTGGCTACACCTTC	CASSELTGVGYTF	13	TRBV6-1	TRBD1	TRBJ1-2	-
TGCGCCAGCAGCTTGGCGACGGGACAAGAGACCCAGTACTTC	CASSLATGQETQYF	14	TRBV5-1	-	TRBJ2-5	few
TGTGCCAGCAGCGTAGATATAGGGAGTAGGGGGCAAGCTTTCTTT	CASSVDIGSRGQAFF	15	TRBV9	TRBD1	TRBJ1-1	-
TGTGCCAGTAGTCCAGGGGGACTAGCGGGAGGGGGGGCCTACAATGAGCAGTTCTTC	CASSPGGLAGGGAYNEQFF	19	TRBV19	TRBD2	TRBJ2-1	-
TGCAGCGTTGAAGATCAAACAGCCTACGAGCAGTACTTC	CSVEDQTAYEQYF	13	TRBV29-1	-	TRBJ2-7	-
TGTGCCAGCAGCGCCGGGACTAGCGGGAGTTATGAGCAGTTCTTC	CASSAGTSGSYEQFF	15	TRBV9	TRBD2	TRBJ2-1	-
TGCGCCAGCAGCGCCGGACAGGGGCCTTTTTTTGGCTACACCTTC	CASSAGQGPFFGYTF	15	TRBV5-1	TRBD1	TRBJ1-2	few
TGCGCCAGCAGCTTGGAGGAGAGCTCCTACAATGAGCAGTTCTTC	CASSLEESSYNEQFF	15	TRBV5-1	-	TRBJ2-1	few
TGTGCCAGCAGCTTAAGAGCGGGAGAGGAGATAAATGAGCAGTTCTTC	CASSLRAGEEINEQFF	16	TRBV11-2	TRBD2	TRBJ2-1	-
TGTGCCAGCAGCTTCGGACTAGCGGGCAGCACAGATACGCAGTATTTT	CASSFGLAGSTDTQYF	16	TRBV9	TRBD2	TRBJ2-3	-
TGTGCCACCAGCAGAGATCCGGCAGGGTTAACCGGGGAGCTGTTTTTT	CATSRDPAGLTGELFF	16	TRBV15	-	TRBJ2-2	few
TGTGCCAGCAGTTACTCGGCAGGGGCCTACTACGAGCAGTACTTC	CASSYSAGAYYEQYF	15	TRBV6-5	-	TRBJ2-7	-
TGTGCCAGCAGGGAGCGGGGAGAGACCCAGTACTTC	CASRERGETQYF	12	TRBV2	TRBD2	TRBJ2-5	-
TGTGCCAGTAGTATTTACTACCTAACTTCTCAGCCCCAGCATTTT	CASSIYYLTSQPQHF	15	TRBV19	-	TRBJ1-5	few
TGTGCCAGCAGCTGGACTAGCGGACCCTACGAGCAGTACTTC	CASSWTSGPYEQYF	14	TRBV7-6	TRBD2	TRBJ2-7	few
TGTGCCAGCACCAAAGGGACTAGCGGTGTACCAGATACGCAGTATTTT	CASTKGTSGVPDTQYF	16	TRBV7-3	TRBD2	TRBJ2-3	few
TGTGCCAGCAGCAGGGACAGCTATGGCTACACCTTC	CASSRDSYGYTF	12	TRBV5-5	TRBD1	TRBJ1-2	-
TGTGCCAGCAGCCCCTACGGGACTAGCAGGGAGACCCAGTACTTC	CASSPYGTSRETQYF	15	TRBV6-5	TRBD2	TRBJ2-5	few
TGTGCCAGCAGTGTTAACATCCTTGGAAACACCATATATTTT	CASSVNILGNTIYF	14	TRBV2	-	TRBJ1-3	-
TGTGCCACCAGCAGAGATAAAGGGGACAGTTCCTACGAGCAGTACTTC	CATSRDKGDSSYEQYF	16	TRBV15	TRBD1	TRBJ2-7	few
TGCGCCAGCAGCTACGGCAGGACAGCCTCTGGAAACACCATATATTTT	CASSYGRTASGNTIYF	16	TRBV5-1	-	TRBJ1-3	-
TGTGCCAGCAGCTCAAACCCTACTAGACTAGCGGGAATATACAATGAGCAGTTCTTC	CASSSNPTRLAGIYNEQFF	19	TRBV5-6	TRBD2	TRBJ2-1	-
TGTGCCATCACTCCGAGGGGACAGGGGGCGAACTATGGCTACACCTTC	CAITPRGQGANYGYTF	16	TRBV10-3	TRBD1	TRBJ1-2	few
TGTGCCACCCGGGGTGCAACTAATGAAAAACTGTTTTTT	CATRGATNEKLFF	13	TRBV15	-	TRBJ1-4	-
TGTGCCACCAGCAGAGGGGTCGGACAGGGAAGAGGTGGGTGGAATCAGCCCCAGCATTTT	CATSRGVGQGRGGWNQPQHF	20	TRBV15	TRBD1	TRBJ1-5	few
TGTGCCAGCAGCTTAGGATTACAGAGCTCTGGGGCCAACGTCCTGACTTTC	CASSLGLQSSGANVLTF	17	TRBV11-3	-	TRBJ2-6	-
TGCGCCAGCAGCCAACCGACTAAGGGGGTGGAGCAGTTCTTC	CASSQPTKGVEQFF	14	TRBV4-1	-	TRBJ2-1	-
TGCGCCAGCAGCACGGAGGGACAGGGGGATGGCTACACCTTC	CASSTEGQGDGYTF	14	TRBV5-1	TRBD1	TRBJ1-2	-